What follows are 17 T cell receptor beta chains derived from one specimen sequenced in a study of cytomegalovirus exposure and HLA in healthy donors. Primers for the PCR totalled 60 Vbeta and 13 Jbeta. Produced via immunoSEQ multiplex PCR; TCRdb's table is partial and in-frame only. This sample carries 150,000 to 200,000 clones, 70% of them seen once, and the ten largest clones take 4.7%. Sequencing input: PBMCs. The receptors derive from a man aged 18 to 29 in good health and CMV-seropositive.

This chain connects TRBV19 to TRBJ1-1; 9 bases are a match to TRBD1. The CDR3 consists of 15 residues. Germline CDR1 and CDR2: LNHDA and SQIVND (reference sequence). V shed 5 bases, J shed 4 bases, and the junction held 8 bases outside the gene matches. The CDR3: CASSAATGGVTEAFF. DNA for the CDR3: TGTGCCAGTAGTGCCGCCACAGGGGGCGTCACTGAAGCTTTCTTT.

A single count supports this clone. The J gene is TRBJ2-7, the V gene TRBV5-1, with D uncertain. The CDR3 runs to 13 residues. CDR1 SGHRS and CDR2 YFSETQ come from the germline V gene. The V gene lost 0 bases and the J gene lost 4 bases, with 8 bases spanning the gap. The CDR3 DNA reads TGCGCCAGCAGCTTGGGCACTACATACGAGCAGTACGTC. It translates to CASSLGTTYEQYV.

This clone showed up just a few times. The CDR3, as DNA: TGTGCCATCAGCAGCAGACAGGTTGACAATGAGCAGTTCTTC. The encoded protein is CAISSRQVDNEQFF. The chain recombines TRBV10-3 with TRBJ2-1, with D maybe TRBD1 (6 bases). This CDR3 spans 14 amino acids. V lost 6 bases and J lost 5, with 14 bases in between. Germline-derived CDR1 and CDR2 are ENHRY and SYGVKD.

V and J are TRBV30 and TRBJ2-5; 11 nucleotides match TRBD2. The germline V gene has CDR1 GTSNPN and CDR2 SVGIG (reference sequence). CDR3 length: 13 residues. V dropped 5 bases and J dropped 5; count of bases not matched to a gene: 4. The CDR3 DNA reads TGTGCCTGGGCGCGACTAGCGGGGGAGACCCAGTACTTC. This translates into CAWARLAGETQYF. The variable domain in full, with the rest retrieved from reference TRBV30 and TRBJ2-5, is SQTIHQWPATLVQPVGSPLSLECTVEGTSNPNLYWYRQAAGRGLQLLFYSVGIGQISSEVPQNLSASRPQDRQFILSSKKLLLSDSGFYLCAWARLAGETQYFGPGTRLLVL.

This clone was observed a handful of times. The V gene is TRBV11-2, the J gene TRBJ2-1, with TRBD1 matching over 12 bases. The CDR3 is made up of 14 amino acids. J lost 8 bases, V lost 3 bases, and 2 bases had no gene match. CDR1 SGHAT and CDR2 FQNNGV come from the germline V gene. This CDR3 reads CASSFGTGGYEQFF. CDR3 DNA sequence: TGTGCCAGCAGCTTCGGGACAGGGGGCTATGAGCAGTTCTTC.

The chain recombines TRBV19 with TRBJ1-5; 9 nucleotides align to TRBD1. Germline V gene lookup returns CDR1 LNHDA and CDR2 SQIVND (reference sequence). The length of the CDR3 is 17 residues. Trimming at V came to 5 bases and at J to 1 base, leaving 9 bases not matched to a gene. CDR3 in amino acids: CASSATGGAGSNQPQHF. The DNA for the CDR3 is TGTGCCAGTAGTGCCACAGGGGGCGCGGGGAGCAATCAGCCCCAGCATTTT.

The chain joins TRBV19 to TRBJ1-1; D may be TRBD1 (5 bases). The V end was cut by 7 bases, the J end by 4 bases, with 10 bases between. Germline loops: CDR1 LNHDA, CDR2 SQIVND (reference sequence). This CDR3 is built from 12 residues. The CDR3 DNA reads TGTGCCAGTAAAGGCAGGGCCACTGAAGCTTTCTTT. Its translation: CASKGRATEAFF.

This chain connects TRBV15 to TRBJ2-5, with D possibly TRBD1 on 6 matching bases. The ends were cut back, 5 bases at V and 7 bases at J, with 20 bases in the middle. Looked up from germline, CDR1 is LNHNV and CDR2 is YYDKDF (reference sequence). The CDR3 length is 15 residues. CDR3 DNA sequence: TGTGCCACCAGCCCTTCAGGGGTGGACAGTCGGACCCAGTACTTC. This gives the protein CATSPSGVDSRTQYF.

There are a few counts of this clone. The chain is built from TRBV6-5 and TRBJ2-5, with 7 positions matching TRBD1. V gave up 5 bases and J gave up 2 bases; unmatched junction bases: 5. The CDR3 spans 14 residues. The germline V gene encodes CDR1 MNHEY and CDR2 SVGAGI. CDR3 residues: CASSKTGNQETQYF. In nucleotides, the CDR3 is TGTGCCAGCAGTAAGACAGGGAATCAAGAGACCCAGTACTTC.

The rearrangement joins TRBV30 to TRBJ1-5, with 8 bases lining up with TRBD1. Germline trimming cut 0 bases from V and 6 bases from J; bases unmatched to any gene: 7. The germline CDR1 and CDR2 sequences are GTSNPN and SVGIG (reference sequence). This CDR3 region has 15 residues. For the CDR3, the DNA is TGTGCCTGGAGTGTGGGTCAGGGGGCCTTTCAGCCCCAGCATTTT. Translating it yields CAWSVGQGAFQPQHF.

The chain carries TRBV29-1 and TRBJ2-3; TRBD2 aligns across 11 bases. There are 14 residues in the CDR3. The germline V gene encodes CDR1 SQVTM and CDR2 ANQGSEA. V shed 6 bases, J shed 4 bases, and the junction held 6 bases outside the gene matches. As DNA, the CDR3 is TGCAGCGTGTATACTAGCGGGAGTGCAGATACGCAGTATTTT. Its protein product is CSVYTSGSADTQYF.

V usage is TRBV7-2 and J usage is TRBJ2-1, with 10 bases aligning to TRBD2. The CDR3 is made up of 16 amino acids. Germline V CDR1 and CDR2: SGHTA, FQGNSA. V was pared by 4 bases and J by 0 bases, with 3 bases of the junction left unmatched. This CDR3 reads CASSSSGSGSYNEQFF. CDR3 DNA sequence: TGTGCCAGCAGCTCTAGCGGGAGTGGCTCCTACAATGAGCAGTTCTTC.

V gene TRBV5-1 combines with J gene TRBJ2-5; 7 bases line up with TRBD2. Germline V gene lookup returns CDR1 SGHRS and CDR2 YFSETQ. The trim removed 3 bases at V and 5 bases at J, leaving 7 bases unmatched. The CDR3 is made up of 14 amino acids. CDR3 sequence (DNA): TGCGCCAGCAGCTCTACTAGCGAGTTGGAGACCCAGTACTTC. It is translated as CASSSTSELETQYF.

This clone came up a few times. The chain uses TRBV2 and TRBJ1-1, with 7 bases lining up with TRBD1. The ends lost 7 bases at V and 2 bases at J; junction bases unmatched: 10. Germline V gene lookup returns CDR1 SNHLY and CDR2 FYNNEI. The CDR3 runs 15 residues. The chain's CDR3 is CASTRGQTRNTEAFF. The DNA of the CDR3 is TGTGCCAGCACCCGGGGACAGACCCGAAACACTGAAGCTTTCTTT. The whole variable domain, remainder taken from reference TRBV2 and TRBJ1-1, is EPEVTQTPSHQVTQMGQEVILRCVPISNHLYFYWYRQILGQKVEFLVSFYNNEISEKSEIFDDQFSVERPDGSNFTLKIRSTKLEDSAMYFCASTRGQTRNTEAFFGQGTRLTVV.

This clone came up a few times. This chain joins TRBV23-1 and TRBJ2-2; perhaps TRBD2 as D (6 bases). TRBV23-1 is flagged as an ORF with uncertain function. The CDR3 runs to 16 residues. Trimming cost V 2 bases and J 0 bases, with 10 bases left between them. This chain's CDR3 is CASSQAGRANTGELFF. The DNA for the CDR3 is TGCGCCAGCAGTCAAGCGGGACGGGCGAACACCGGGGAGCTGTTTTTT.

The CDR3 DNA reads as TGTGCCAGCAGCTTGCAGGGCACAGATACGCAGTATTTT. Amino acid sequence: CASSLQGTDTQYF. The chain uses TRBV5-6 and TRBJ2-3; D not resolved. Germline assignment: CDR1 SGHDT and CDR2 YYEEEE. V was trimmed by 1 base and J by 1 base, leaving 4 bases between them. CDR3 size: 13 residues.

The chain couples TRBV9 to TRBJ1-3; TRBD1 agrees at 7 bases. The junction had 4 bases not matched to a gene; V was cut back by 2 bases and J by 2 bases. The CDR3 spans 15 residues. From germline, CDR1 is SGDLS and CDR2 YYNGEE. The DNA for the CDR3 is TGTGCCAGCAGCGTCGGACAGGCGACTGGAAACACCATATATTTT. The encoded protein is CASSVGQATGNTIYF.